Shown below are 21 T cell receptor beta chains from a single sample sequenced in a study of shared clonotypes between healthy human individuals. Profiled with immunoSEQ multiplex PCR; TCRdb holds only in-frame clones, not every one. The profile shows more than 2 million clones, 90% to 97% of them singletons. The specimen was naive CD4+ T cells sorted from blood. This sample's subset: CD45RA+ positively selected. The receptors derive from a man aged 18 to 35 in good health.

The gene calls are TRBV7-8 and TRBJ2-7; D is undetermined. This CDR3 has 12 amino acids. Trimming took 1 base from V and 6 from J, leaving 7 bases between them. The germline V gene encodes CDR1 SGHVS and CDR2 FQNEAQ. In DNA, the CDR3 is TGTGCCAGCAGCTTAGTACGGAGCGAGCAGTACTTC. Protein: CASSLVRSEQYF.

As for this clone: The sample contains more than one DNA sequence encoding this CDR3. J is TRBJ2-7 and V is TRBV9; 11 bases are a match to TRBD2. J was trimmed by 7 bases and V by 0 bases; bases with no gene match: 3. Germline CDR1 reads SGDLS; CDR2 reads YYNGEE. The CDR3 is made up of 14 amino acids. DNA for the CDR3: TGTGCCAGCAGCGTAGACCTAGCGGGGGGAGAGCAGTACTTC. This sequence encodes CASSVDLAGGEQYF.

The chain recombines TRBV6-5 with TRBJ1-1; D call uncertain. The germline V gene has CDR1 MNHEY and CDR2 SVGAGI. Trimming left V 6 bases short and J 0 bases short, with 11 bases between. The CDR3 totals 14 residues. This CDR3 is CASSSLGVNTEAFF. In nucleotides, the CDR3 is TGTGCCAGCAGCTCCCTGGGAGTGAACACTGAAGCTTTCTTT.

The chain employs TRBV19 and TRBJ2-4, with TRBD1 as a possible D gene (5 bases). The CDR3 runs to 14 residues. V was trimmed by 1 base and J by 5 bases, leaving 9 bases between them. Per the germline V gene, CDR1 is LNHDA and CDR2 is SQIVND (reference sequence). CDR3 in amino acids: CASSIGVGENIQYF. In DNA, the CDR3 is TGTGCCAGTAGTATAGGGGTAGGGGAAAACATTCAGTACTTC.

This clone was seen only once. V gene TRBV4-2 combines with J gene TRBJ2-2; 8 bases map to TRBD2. The CDR3 spans 21 residues. V was clipped by 0 bases and J by 4 bases; unmatched bases: 19. Germline V gene lookup returns CDR1 LGHNA and CDR2 YNFKEQ. CDR3: CASSQDPLRDGRASGTGELFF. As DNA, the CDR3 is TGTGCCAGCAGCCAAGATCCTCTACGGGACGGGAGGGCCTCTGGCACCGGGGAGCTGTTTTTT.

V and J are TRBV2 and TRBJ2-5; possible D gene TRBD1, 5 bases. This CDR3 is built from 13 residues. The V end lost 6 bases, the J end lost 4 bases, and 12 bases lay between the germline ends. Germline CDR1 SNHLY, CDR2 FYNNEI. The CDR3 nucleotides are TGTGCCAGCAGAGGGGAAGGGCCAGAGACCCAGTACTTC. Translating gives CASRGEGPETQYF.

This chain connects TRBV11-2 to TRBJ2-7; possible D gene TRBD2, 7 bases. Germline CDR1 and CDR2: SGHAT and FQNNGV. Trimming pared 1 base from V and 2 bases from J, leaving 12 bases between. The CDR3 is 15 amino acids. DNA for the CDR3: TGTGCCAGCAGCTTAGCTGTGGGGGGGCCCTACGAGCAGTACTTC. Translation gives CASSLAVGGPYEQYF.

V is TRBV7-2 and J is TRBJ2-3; D call uncertain. Germline V lookup: CDR1 SGHTA, CDR2 FQGNSA. CDR3 size: 15 residues. The V and J ends lost 1 base and 4 bases respectively, with 12 bases between them. The CDR3 DNA sequence: TGTGCCAGCAGCTTAGAGATACTCTCATCAGATACGCAGTATTTT. Encoded protein: CASSLEILSSDTQYF.

This sequence joins TRBV5-1 and TRBJ1-2, with D hard to call. Germline CDR1 and CDR2: SGHRS and YFSETQ. The ends were cut back, 6 bases at V and 4 bases at J, with 16 bases in the middle. The CDR3 covers 14 residues. CDR3 nucleotides: TGCGCCAGCAACTTAGGACGGGAGCCCTATGGCTACACCTTC. As protein: CASNLGREPYGYTF.

This sequence joins TRBV9 and TRBJ1-2, with D perhaps matching TRBD1 (5 bases). Looked up from germline, CDR1 is SGDLS and CDR2 is YYNGEE. This CDR3 is 11 amino acids long. In nucleotides, the CDR3 is TGTGCTTCAGGGAATAACTATGGCTACACCTTC. Protein: CASGNNYGYTF.

This CDR3 is CAISESYTGELFF. DNA for the CDR3: TGTGCCATCAGTGAGTCTTACACCGGGGAGCTGTTTTTT. V usage is TRBV10-3 and J usage is TRBJ2-2; no clear D gene. V lost 0 bases, J lost 3 bases, and 2 bases lay in between. CDR3 length equals 13 residues. The germline gives CDR1 ENHRY, CDR2 SYGVKD.

In this sample, this clone turned up once. The chain joins TRBV30 to TRBJ1-4; D gene unclear. Between the trimmed V and J ends, which lost 2 bases and 0 bases, there was a span of 4 bases. This CDR3 has 13 residues. From germline, CDR1 is GTSNPN and CDR2 SVGIG (reference sequence). The CDR3 spells CAWSIATNEKLFF. As DNA, the CDR3 is TGTGCCTGGAGTATTGCAACTAATGAAAAACTGTTTTTT.

CDR3 in DNA: TGTGCCAGCAGTGCTGGACAGAGCTACGAGCAGTACTTC. Protein sequence: CASSAGQSYEQYF. V and J are TRBV6-5 and TRBJ2-7, with a tentative D call TRBD1 (6 bases). V was shortened by 5 bases and J by 3 bases, with 11 bases between the two germline ends. This CDR3 region has 13 residues. From germline, CDR1 is MNHEY and CDR2 SVGAGI.

The rearrangement joins TRBV9 to TRBJ2-1, with TRBD2 matching over 7 bases. With 2 bases clipped from V and 5 bases from J, the junction kept 7 bases outside the gene matches. Germline loops: CDR1 SGDLS, CDR2 YYNGEE. This CDR3 is built from 15 residues. The CDR3: CASSVGGTVNNEQFF. CDR3 coding DNA: TGTGCCAGCAGCGTGGGAGGGACTGTAAACAATGAGCAGTTCTTC.

V is TRBV30 and J is TRBJ2-7, with 10 bases lining up with TRBD2. After removal of 3 bases from V and 4 bases from J, the junction contained 6 bases not matched to a gene. CDR3 length: 14 amino acids. Germline V lookup: CDR1 GTSNPN, CDR2 SVGIG (reference sequence). The CDR3 DNA sequence: TGTGCCTGGAGGTTTAGCGGGGGGACTTACGAGCAGTACTTC. Translation: CAWRFSGGTYEQYF.

This clone was recorded once. This chain joins TRBV2 and TRBJ2-7, with D perhaps matching TRBD2 (6 bases). Germline V gives CDR1 SNHLY, CDR2 FYNNEI. V was shortened by 7 bases and J by 4 bases, with 11 bases between the two germline ends. This CDR3 is built from 12 residues. As DNA, the CDR3 is TGTGCCAGCACCAAGGCGGGATACGAGCAGTACTTC. It yields the protein CASTKAGYEQYF.

As DNA, the CDR3 is TGTGCCAGCAGTGAACGCGTCAGCACTAGCACAGATACGCAGTATTTT. Translated: CASSERVSTSTDTQYF. The rearrangement links TRBV6-1 to TRBJ2-3; D remains ambiguous. Per the germline V gene, CDR1 is MNHNS and CDR2 is SASEGT. The CDR3 spans 16 residues. The V gene lost 2 bases and the J gene lost 0 bases, with 12 bases spanning the gap.

The chain is built from TRBV10-3 and TRBJ1-5; 7 nucleotides match TRBD1. The CDR3 spans 15 residues. After removal of 4 bases from V and 7 bases from J, the junction contained 10 bases not matched to a gene. Per germline, CDR1 ENHRY and CDR2 SYGVKD. CDR3 coding DNA: TGTGCCATCAGTGTGGAGGCGCAGGGGGGACAGCCCCAGCATTTT. It yields the protein CAISVEAQGGQPQHF.

In nucleotides, the CDR3 is TGTGCCAGCAGCCCACGGGCCCTTTTGAACACTGAAGCTTTCTTT. Translation gives CASSPRALLNTEAFF. The chain carries TRBV6-6 and TRBJ1-1; no definite D call. Germline V gives CDR1 MNHNY, CDR2 SVGAGI (reference sequence). CDR3 size: 15 residues. V was cut by 6 bases and J by 0 bases, with 14 bases left in between.

Regarding this clone: This sample includes further DNA sequences coding for the same CDR3. J is TRBJ2-7 and V is TRBV28, with D possibly TRBD1 on 6 matching bases. V dropped 4 bases and J dropped 0 bases, with 13 bases sitting between them. CDR1 MDHEN and CDR2 SYDVKM come from the germline V gene. This CDR3 comprises 15 residues. Written as DNA, the CDR3 is TGTGCCAGCAGTTCACAGGGTGGGGGCTCCTACGAGCAGTACTTC. Residues: CASSSQGGGSYEQYF.

The DNA for the CDR3 is TGTGCCAGCAGCGTTAGACAGATGGAAAACACCATATATTTT. Protein product: CASSVRQMENTIYF. V gene TRBV6-6 combines with J gene TRBJ1-3, with a tentative D call TRBD1 (5 bases). The germline V gene has CDR1 MNHNY and CDR2 SVGAGI (reference sequence). V lost 6 bases to trimming and J lost 6 bases, with 15 bases between them. There are 14 residues in the CDR3.